This is a list of T cell receptor beta chains from one sample in a study of T cell responses to AZD1222 COVID-19 vaccine. TCRdb's table, derived via immunoSEQ multiplex PCR, lists solely in-frame clones and lacks some. This table holds around 110,000 clones, approximately 90% found once. The source material was peripheral blood, sampled 28 days after the second AZD1222 dose. The receptors were gathered from an adult who received the AZD1222 COVID-19 vaccine. Each CDR3 is given with its conserved first and last residue. A D gene is named only where the DNA matches it firmly. Some rows mark clone size as missing; the rest say once, few, many or name a class of expanded clone.

>TRBV6-2/TRBV6-3|few|TRBJ2-1|.
CASSSLANEQFF
TGTGCCAGCAGTTCCCTTGCTAATGAGCAGTTCTTC
>TRBV18|.|TRBJ1-1|.
CASSPDENTEAFF
TGTGCCAGCTCACCAGACGAGAACACTGAAGCTTTCTTT
>TRBV6-5|.|TRBJ2-3|.
CASRSDSIGTDTQYF
TGTGCCAGCAGATCCGACTCAATCGGCACAGATACGCAGTATTTT
>TRBV4-1|.|TRBJ1-2|.
CASSQDNNYGYTF
TGCGCCAGCAGCCAAGATAATAACTATGGCTACACCTTC
>TRBV3-1/TRBV3-2|.|TRBJ2-7|.
CASSPPVPGSYEQYF
TGTGCCAGCAGCCCCCCAGTTCCGGGCTCCTACGAGCAGTACTTC
>TRBV7-9|.|TRBJ2-7|.
CASSFGRGDEQYF
TGTGCCAGCAGCTTTGGCAGGGGCGACGAGCAGTACTTC
>TRBV9|.|TRBJ1-6|.
CASSVADWNSPLHF
TGTGCCAGCAGCGTAGCCGATTGGAATTCACCCCTCCACTTT
>TRBV10-1|.|TRBJ2-5|TRBD2
CASSETSGGIKDQYF
TGCGCCAGCAGTGAAACTAGCGGGGGGATAAAGGACCAGTACTTC
>TRBV7-3|once|TRBJ2-1|TRBD2
CASSSSGLAGVEQFF
TGTGCCAGCAGCTCCTCGGGACTAGCGGGAGTTGAGCAGTTCTTC
>TRBV30|.|TRBJ1-4|.
CAWSVRKGHGNSEKLFF
TGTGCCTGGAGTGTACGGAAAGGGCACGGAAATAGTGAAAAACTGTTTTTT
>TRBV5-1|.|TRBJ2-2|.
CASRTRANTGELFF
TGCGCCAGCAGGACTCGCGCGAACACCGGGGAGCTGTTTTTT
>TRBV28|once|TRBJ2-1|.
CASSRLGGRNEQFF
TGTGCCAGCAGCCGTCTAGGGGGGCGGAATGAGCAGTTCTTC
>TRBV5-1|.|TRBJ2-1|TRBD2
CASSALTAGGNEQFF
TGCGCCAGCAGCGCATTAACAGCGGGAGGGAATGAGCAGTTCTTC
>TRBV30|.|TRBJ1-2|.
CAWSEVVGRGYTF
TGTGCCTGGAGTGAAGTAGTTGGTCGGGGCTACACCTTC
>TRBV5-4|.|TRBJ2-1|.
CASSFWQGEQFF
TGTGCCAGCAGCTTCTGGCAAGGTGAGCAGTTCTTC
>TRBV13|.|TRBJ2-7|TRBD1
CASSLTGDTSSYEQYF
TGTGCCAGCAGCCTTACAGGGGACACCTCGTCCTACGAGCAGTACTTC
>TRBV5-8|.|TRBJ1-1|.
CASRVGVAGNTEAFF
TGTGCCAGCAGGGTTGGGGTGGCCGGGAACACTGAAGCTTTCTTT